A selection of T cell receptor beta chains follows, all from one sample in a study of T cell changes during pregnancy in multiple sclerosis. Measured with immunoSEQ multiplex PCR; TCRdb has only the in-frame clones, and not every one. The data show approximately 88,000 clones, around 93% seen once. This specimen was peripheral blood, taken in the third trimester of pregnancy. The receptors were sampled from a female donor with multiple sclerosis, enrolled in a pregnancy study. Each CDR3 is given with its conserved first and last residue. D genes are given only for firm matches. Clone size appears in some rows only: once, few, many, or a class for an expanded clone.

clone_size	d_call	v_call	j_call	cdr3_nt	cdr3_aa
NA	NA	TRBV5-4	TRBJ2-5	TGTGCCAGCAGCTTGGATTCCAGGAAAGAGACCCAGTACTTC	CASSLDSRKETQYF
NA	TRBD2	TRBV9	TRBJ2-1	TGTGCCAGCAGCACTCGACTAGCGGGAGATATGGATGAGCAGTTCTTC	CASSTRLAGDMDEQFF
NA	NA	TRBV6-5	TRBJ2-3	TGTGCCAGCAGTAACTCCTACACAGATACGCAGTATTTT	CASSNSYTDTQYF
NA	TRBD1	TRBV28	TRBJ2-7	TGTGCCAGCACCCCGCCGGGACAGGGGGCACCCTACGAGCAGTACTTC	CASTPPGQGAPYEQYF
NA	NA	TRBV29-1	TRBJ2-6	TGCAGCGTCAAAGGGGTATCCTCTGGGGCCAACGTCCTGACTTTC	CSVKGVSSGANVLTF
NA	NA	TRBV2	TRBJ2-2	TGTGCCAGCAGCACATCCACAGGGATACGCACCGGGGAGCTGTTTTTT	CASSTSTGIRTGELFF
NA	TRBD1	TRBV6-5	TRBJ1-1	TGTGCCAGCAGACCGGACAGGGTGCGCACTGAAGCTTTCTTT	CASRPDRVRTEAFF
NA	TRBD2	TRBV4-1	TRBJ2-1	TGCGCCAGCAGCCAACCCGTAGCGGGGCGCTCCTACAATGAGCAGTTCTTC	CASSQPVAGRSYNEQFF
few	NA	TRBV6-6	TRBJ2-5	TGTGCCAGCAGTTCCGTGGAGACCCAGTACTTC	CASSSVETQYF
NA	TRBD2	TRBV5-1	TRBJ2-3	TGCGCCAGCAGCCTCCTAGCGGGGGGCACAGATACGCAGTATTTT	CASSLLAGGTDTQYF
NA	TRBD1	TRBV25-1	TRBJ2-3	TGTGCCAGCAGTGTACGACAGGGGTACACAGATACGCAGTATTTT	CASSVRQGYTDTQYF
NA	TRBD2	TRBV9	TRBJ2-2	TGTGCCAGCAGTAGCGGGAGGAGGACCGGGGAGCTGTTTTTT	CASSSGRRTGELFF
NA	TRBD1	TRBV2	TRBJ2-7	TGTGCCAGCAGTGCCGGGACAGGGGTCCCCTACGAGCAGTACTTC	CASSAGTGVPYEQYF
NA	TRBD1	TRBV6-1	TRBJ2-2	TGTGCCAGCAGAGACCAGGGGGTCGGGGAGCTGTTTTTT	CASRDQGVGELFF
NA	TRBD1	TRBV4-3	TRBJ1-2	TGCGCCAGCAGCCAAGATCTTGGGCAGGGGGATGGCTACACCTTC	CASSQDLGQGDGYTF
once	TRBD2	TRBV5-1	TRBJ2-1	TGCGCCAGCAGCTTGGTAGCGGGAGCCAACAATGAGCAGTTCTTC	CASSLVAGANNEQFF
NA	NA	TRBV28	TRBJ1-2	TGTGCCAGCAGTTTATTTCCATCCTATGGCTACACCTTC	CASSLFPSYGYTF
NA	TRBD1	TRBV4-1	TRBJ1-2	TGCGCCAGCAGCCAGACAGGGTTAGGCTATGGCTACACCTTC	CASSQTGLGYGYTF
NA	NA	TRBV27	TRBJ2-7	TGTGCCAGCAGTTTGGAGCGGAACTACGCCTACGAGCAGTACTTC	CASSLERNYAYEQYF
NA	NA	TRBV28	TRBJ2-7	TGTGCCAGCAGTTCCCCCTGGAGGGAGAGCGAGCAGTACTTC	CASSSPWRESEQYF
NA	TRBD2	TRBV10-3	TRBJ2-1	TGTGCCATCAGTGATCTTGGACTAGCGAGGGAGCAGTTCTTC	CAISDLGLAREQFF
once	NA	TRBV18	TRBJ2-2	TGTGCCAGCTCACCACCGACTAAACGGGAGCTGTTTTTT	CASSPPTKRELFF
NA	TRBD2	TRBV7-6	TRBJ2-5	TGTGCCAGCAGCTTAAGGGCCGGTGGGGGAGCGGGAGACTGGGAGACCCAGTACTTC	CASSLRAGGGAGDWETQYF
once	TRBD1	TRBV6-6	TRBJ2-2	TGTGCCAGCAGCACCCCAGGGGGTGACCCTCACGGGGAGCTGTTTTTT	CASSTPGGDPHGELFF
NA	TRBD1	TRBV7-2	TRBJ1-2	TGTGCCAGCAGCTCTCGCGGGACAGGGATGAACTATGGCTACACCTTC	CASSSRGTGMNYGYTF
NA	NA	TRBV29-1	TRBJ2-7	TGCAGCGTTGTCTCGGGGGTCGACGAGCAGTACTTC	CSVVSGVDEQYF
NA	TRBD2	TRBV5-6	TRBJ2-7	TGTGCCAGCAGCCCCATGACTAGCGCCAACTACGAGCAGTACTTC	CASSPMTSANYEQYF
NA	NA	TRBV28	TRBJ2-1	TGTGCCAGCAGTTTGGGACTCATAAACTACAATGAGCAGTTCTTC	CASSLGLINYNEQFF
NA	TRBD1	TRBV5-8	TRBJ2-7	TGTGCCAGCAGCCAGGGACAGGGAATCCACGAGCAGTACTTC	CASSQGQGIHEQYF
NA	NA	TRBV7-9	TRBJ1-1	TGTGCCAGCATTCGGGGGGAGATGATTGGCACTGAAGCTTTCTTT	CASIRGEMIGTEAFF
NA	NA	TRBV27	TRBJ2-4	TGTGCCAGCAGCGGAACTTTTACTAGCCAAAACATTCAGTACTTC	CASSGTFTSQNIQYF
NA	TRBD2	TRBV5-1	TRBJ2-1	TGCGCCAGCAGCCCAGGACTAGCGGGACTTTTGTTCTTC	CASSPGLAGLLFF
NA	TRBD2	TRBV19	TRBJ2-2	TGTGCCAGTAGTATCGGAAGCGGGAGGGCCGCGAACACCGGGGAGCTGTTTTTT	CASSIGSGRAANTGELFF
NA	NA	TRBV7-8	TRBJ1-2	TGTGCCAGCAGCTTAGCAGACAGGCGGTCTTTTGGCTACACCTTC	CASSLADRRSFGYTF
NA	NA	TRBV5-6	TRBJ2-7	TGTGCCAGCAGCTTGGTGTCTAGCATCCCATACGAGCAGTACTTC	CASSLVSSIPYEQYF
NA	TRBD1	TRBV30	TRBJ2-1	TGTGCCTGGAGTCTAGGGACAGGGAGTGAGCAGTTCTTC	CAWSLGTGSEQFF
NA	NA	TRBV6-1	TRBJ2-1	TGTGCCAGCAGCCCTAGCCGGTTCAGCCACAATGAGCAGTTCTTC	CASSPSRFSHNEQFF
NA	NA	TRBV19	TRBJ1-5	TGTGCCAGTAGTAGAAGGGGCCAGAGAGATCAGCCCCAGCATTTT	CASSRRGQRDQPQHF
NA	NA	TRBV4-2	TRBJ2-2	TGTGCCAGCAGCCACGAACGGTCGAACACCGGGGAGCTGTTTTTT	CASSHERSNTGELFF
NA	NA	TRBV7-9	TRBJ1-2	TGTGCCAGCAGCTTAGGCAGGAACACTAACTATGGCTACACCTTC	CASSLGRNTNYGYTF
NA	NA	TRBV19	TRBJ2-2	TGTGCCAGTAGTCCAGCGTTCCGGGAGCTGTTTTTT	CASSPAFRELFF
NA	NA	TRBV5-6	TRBJ2-7	TGTGCCAGCAGCTTGTTTCGGACAGACAGCTCCTACGAGCAGTACTTC	CASSLFRTDSSYEQYF
NA	NA	TRBV4-1	TRBJ2-3	TGCGCCAGCAGCCCCATTGAGTTGAGCACAGATACGCAGTATTTT	CASSPIELSTDTQYF
NA	TRBD1	TRBV7-9	TRBJ2-7	TGTGCCAGCAACCCTGATGACGGGACAGTCCCTTACGAGCAGTACTTC	CASNPDDGTVPYEQYF
NA	TRBD1	TRBV18	TRBJ2-5	TGTGCCAGCTCGGCTTTGGGACAGGGGCAGGAGACCCAGTACTTC	CASSALGQGQETQYF
NA	TRBD1	TRBV18	TRBJ2-6	TGTGCCAGCTCACCACTTCCCCCTACAGGGGGCATTGTCTCTGGGGCCAACGTCCTGACTTTC	CASSPLPPTGGIVSGANVLTF
NA	TRBD1	TRBV7-8	TRBJ2-7	TGTGCCAGCAGCTTCCAGGGGGCGTTAATCTACGAGCAGTACTTC	CASSFQGALIYEQYF
NA	NA	TRBV15	TRBJ2-7	TGTGCCACCACCTCGGGAGAACCCTCCTACGAGCAGTACTTC	CATTSGEPSYEQYF
NA	TRBD1	TRBV4-1	TRBJ1-5	TGCGCCAGCGGGACAGATAGCAATCAGCCCCAGCATTTT	CASGTDSNQPQHF
NA	NA	TRBV2	TRBJ2-5	TGTGCCAGCAGGCCTGACGGGTACCAAGAGACCCAGTACTTC	CASRPDGYQETQYF
NA	NA	TRBV6-5	TRBJ2-7	TGTGCCAGCAGTTACTTGGACAGAGCTTCCTACGAGCAGTACTTC	CASSYLDRASYEQYF
NA	TRBD2	TRBV5-1	TRBJ2-1	TGCGCCAGCAGCATCGGACTAGCGGACTACAATGAGCAGTTCTTC	CASSIGLADYNEQFF
NA	NA	TRBV28	TRBJ2-7	TGTGCCAGCAGGCTCCCGAGCTCCTACGAGCAGTACTTC	CASRLPSSYEQYF
once	TRBD2	TRBV28	TRBJ2-1	TGTGCCAGCAGTTTATGGGCTAGCGGGAGTTCTGATGAGCAGTTCTTC	CASSLWASGSSDEQFF
NA	TRBD1	TRBV27	TRBJ2-7	TGTGCCAGCAGTTATTCCAGGGGGAAGGAGCAGTACTTC	CASSYSRGKEQYF
NA	NA	TRBV29-1	TRBJ2-2	TGCAGCGTCCGCCTTAACAGGGACACCGGGGAGCTGTTTTTT	CSVRLNRDTGELFF
NA	TRBD2	TRBV5-1	TRBJ2-3	TGCGCCAGCAGCCGATCGGGGGGAAGCACAGATACGCAGTATTTT	CASSRSGGSTDTQYF
NA	NA	TRBV7-9	TRBJ1-1	TGTGCCAGCAGCTTAGAGGGGTGGAACACTGAAGCTTTCTTT	CASSLEGWNTEAFF
NA	NA	TRBV7-9	TRBJ2-7	TGTGCCAGCAGTCAACAGGGAGTCGAGCAGTACTTC	CASSQQGVEQYF
once	TRBD1	TRBV4-1	TRBJ2-5	TGCGCCAGCAGCCACAATTCAGGGGGCTACCAAGAGACCCAGTACTTC	CASSHNSGGYQETQYF